The 8 T cell receptor beta chains given below trace back to one sample, sequenced in a study of CD8+CD57+ T cells in acquired aplastic anemia. Using genomic DNA as the template, TCR beta VDJ and CDR3 profiling was carried out. TCRdb ran MiXCR on the reads and lists one entry per CDR3 protein. This sample has 100,000 to 150,000 distinct CDR3 sequences, with about half found just once. The material sequenced was sorted CD4+, CD8+, or CD8+CD57+ T cells (not recorded which) from PBMCs. Receptors originate from a human donor in good health, serving as a control.

The V call is TRBV7-6, the J call TRBJ1-1; 10 nucleotides line up with TRBD1. V dropped 5 bases and J dropped 10; count of bases not matched to a gene: 10. The CDR3 is made up of 14 amino acids. Per germline, CDR1 SGHVS and CDR2 FNYEAQ. The CDR3 spells CASSQIDRGLRAFF. The CDR3 DNA is TGTGCCAGCAGCCAAATTGACAGGGGGCTAAGAGCTTTCTTT.

Many counts were recorded for this clonotype. The chain recombines TRBV12-5 with TRBJ1-1; D is possibly TRBD1 (6 bases). There are 14 residues in the CDR3. Germline V gene sequence: CDR1 LGHNT, CDR2 FRNRAP. The V end was cut by 2 bases, the J end by 4 bases, with 11 bases between. CDR3 sequence: CASGLSQGLTEAFF. The CDR3 nucleotides are TGTGCTAGTGGTTTGTCTCAGGGGCTCACTGAAGCTTTCTTT.

This chain connects TRBV2 to TRBJ2-3; D is perhaps TRBD1 or TRBD2 (7 bases each). The better agreement between TRBJ2-7 and the DNA end casts doubt on the J call. Germline V gives CDR1 SNHLY, CDR2 FYNNEI. The CDR3 runs to 13 residues. As DNA, the CDR3 is TGTGCCAGCGGGGAGGGGGCCACAGATACGCAGTACTTC. Its protein is CASGEGATDTQYF.

Comments on this clonotype: Just one base apart from a much larger clone, this may be a read error. J is TRBJ2-7 and V is TRBV7-2; TRBD2 agrees at 7 bases. The CDR3 consists of 14 residues. Germline lookup yields CDR1 SGHTA and CDR2 FQGNSA. V lost 6 bases to trimming and J lost 7 bases; unmatched junction nucleotides: 12. CDR3 sequence: CASRDGGSYNEQYF. DNA of the CDR3: TGTGCCAGCAGGGACGGGGGGTCCTACAATGAGCAGTACTTC.

This chain links TRBV11-2 with TRBJ2-7, with no clear D. The CDR3 covers 11 residues. V lost 2 bases and J 5 bases, leaving 4 bases between the germline ends. Germline CDR1 is SGHAT and CDR2 is FQNNGV. In nucleotides, the CDR3 is TGTGCCAGCAGCTTACGACACGAGCAGTACTTC. Its translation is CASSLRHEQYF.

This rearrangement joins TRBV19 to TRBJ2-7; a possible D gene is TRBD1 (6 bases). V was clipped by 5 bases and J by 3 bases, with 14 bases between them. Per the germline V gene, CDR1 is LNHDA and CDR2 is SQIVND (reference sequence). The CDR3 runs 14 residues. The CDR3 DNA is TGTGCCAGTAGTGGACGACAGGTAATCTACGAGCAGTACTTC. Translation: CASSGRQVIYEQYF.

The chain uses TRBV12-3 or TRBV12-4 and TRBJ1-5, with 8 positions matching TRBD1. The ends lost 6 bases at V and 3 bases at J; junction bases unmatched: 4. CDR3 length equals 14 residues. The CDR3 is CASRGGQDNQPQHF. CDR3 in DNA: TGTGCCAGCAGGGGGGGACAGGACAATCAGCCCCAGCATTTT.

This clonotype has more than one count but fewer than ten. The CDR3, as DNA: TGTGCCACCAGCAGAGAAGGGGGAGCAGGGCCTACCCTAAATCAGCCCCAGCATTTT. Residues: CATSREGGAGPTLNQPQHF. The chain recombines TRBV15 with TRBJ1-5, with D possibly being TRBD1 (6 bases). The CDR3 is made up of 19 amino acids. CDR1 and CDR2 from the germline V gene are LNHNV and YYDKDF (reference sequence). The V gene lost 0 bases and the J gene lost 4 bases, with 22 bases spanning the gap.